The clone carrying this T cell receptor (beta chain) was recorded at least ten times. Its antigen remains unidentified. This entry comes from a study of naive and memory T cell subsets. Study conclusions and caveats: Potentially, T cell activation and differentiation skew this RNA-based measurement.

An oligonucleotide containing a UMI was ligated to the 3' end of TCR cDNA. RNA was extracted from under 3 ml of whole blood of healthy adults. Amplification of ligated cDNA took four PCR rounds with SP2 and nested alpha and beta constant primers. A single record per CDR3 protein comes from TCRdb applying MiXCR to the 5' RACE reads. This table has around 30,000 distinct CDR3 sequences, 15% to 20% appearing once. The receptor was isolated from a female donor in good health.

CDR3 in DNA: TGTGCCAGCAGGACTAGCGGGGAGTATAATGAGCAGTTCTTC. Translated, it gives CASRTSGEYNEQFF. V and J are TRBV5-6 and TRBJ2-1, with 11 positions matching TRBD2. CDR3 length: 14 residues. From germline, CDR1 is SGHDT and CDR2 YYEEEE. V trimming: 5 bases; J trimming: 7 bases; junction bases outside the gene matches: 5.